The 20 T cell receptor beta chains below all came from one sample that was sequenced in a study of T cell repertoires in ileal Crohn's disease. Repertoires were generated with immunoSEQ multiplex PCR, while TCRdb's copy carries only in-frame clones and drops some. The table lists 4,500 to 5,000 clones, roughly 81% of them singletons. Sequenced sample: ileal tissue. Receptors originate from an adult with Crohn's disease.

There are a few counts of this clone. CDR3 nucleotide sequence: TGTGCCTGGAGTCCCCCAGGAGGCTATCAGCCCCAGCATTTT. Translating gives CAWSPPGGYQPQHF. This rearrangement joins TRBV30 to TRBJ1-5; D is unresolved. The length of the CDR3 is 14 residues. Per the germline V gene, CDR1 is GTSNPN and CDR2 is SVGIG (reference sequence). V lost 2 bases and J lost 5, with 13 bases in between.

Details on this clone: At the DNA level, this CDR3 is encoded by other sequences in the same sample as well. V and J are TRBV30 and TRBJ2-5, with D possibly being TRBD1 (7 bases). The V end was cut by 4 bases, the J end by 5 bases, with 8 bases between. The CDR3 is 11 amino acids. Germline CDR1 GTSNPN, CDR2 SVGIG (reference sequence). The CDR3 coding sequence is TGTGCCTGGACAGGGGGGGAGACCCAGTACTTC. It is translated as CAWTGGETQYF.

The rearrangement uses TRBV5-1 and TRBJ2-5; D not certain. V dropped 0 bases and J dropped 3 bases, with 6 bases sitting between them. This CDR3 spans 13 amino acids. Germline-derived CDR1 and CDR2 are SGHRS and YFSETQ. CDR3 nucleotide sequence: TGCGCCAGCAGCTTGGCCCCGGAAGAGACCCAGTACTTC. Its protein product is CASSLAPEETQYF. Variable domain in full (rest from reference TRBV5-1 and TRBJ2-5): KAGVTQTPRYLIKTRGQQVTLSCSPISGHRSVSWYQQTPGQGLQFLFEYFSETQRNKGNFPGRFSGRQFSNSRSEMNVSTLELGDSALYLCASSLAPEETQYFGPGTRLLVL.

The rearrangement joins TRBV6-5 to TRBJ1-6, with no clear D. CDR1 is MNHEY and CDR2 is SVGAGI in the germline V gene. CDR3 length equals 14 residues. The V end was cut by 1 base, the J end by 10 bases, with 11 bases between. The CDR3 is CASSYFGGLSPLHF. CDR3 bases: TGTGCCAGCAGTTACTTCGGCGGATTATCACCCCTCCACTTT.

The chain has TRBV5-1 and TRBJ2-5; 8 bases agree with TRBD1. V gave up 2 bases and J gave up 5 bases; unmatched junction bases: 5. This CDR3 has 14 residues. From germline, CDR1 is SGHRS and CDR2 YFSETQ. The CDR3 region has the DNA TGCGCCAGCAGCTTCGGACAGGGAATGGAGACCCAGTACTTC. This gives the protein CASSFGQGMETQYF.

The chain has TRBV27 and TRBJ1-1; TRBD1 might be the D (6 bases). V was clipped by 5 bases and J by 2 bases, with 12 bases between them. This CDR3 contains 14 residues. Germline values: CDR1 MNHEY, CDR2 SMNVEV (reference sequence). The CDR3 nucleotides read TGTGCCAGCAGTCCTCAGGGGAGTAACACTGAAGCTTTCTTT. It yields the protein CASSPQGSNTEAFF.

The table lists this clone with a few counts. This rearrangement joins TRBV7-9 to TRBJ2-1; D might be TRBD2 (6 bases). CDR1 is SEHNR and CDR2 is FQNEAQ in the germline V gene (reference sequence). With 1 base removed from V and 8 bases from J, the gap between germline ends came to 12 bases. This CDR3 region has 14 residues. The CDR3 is CASSLERVSDEQFF. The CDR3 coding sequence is TGTGCCAGCAGCTTAGAGCGGGTTTCCGATGAGCAGTTCTTC.

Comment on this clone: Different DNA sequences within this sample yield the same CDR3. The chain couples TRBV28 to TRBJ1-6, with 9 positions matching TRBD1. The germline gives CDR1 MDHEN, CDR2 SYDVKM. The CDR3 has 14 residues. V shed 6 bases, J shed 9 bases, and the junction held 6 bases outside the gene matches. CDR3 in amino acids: CASSRGQGGSPLHF. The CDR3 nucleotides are TGTGCCAGCAGCCGGGGACAGGGTGGTTCACCCCTCCACTTT.

The CDR3: CASSLDDWNNEQFF. The CDR3 bases are TGTGCCAGCAGCTTAGATGACTGGAACAATGAGCAGTTCTTC. The chain has TRBV5-4 and TRBJ2-1; D is unclear. Germline CDR1 and CDR2: SGHNT and YYREEE (reference sequence). V lost 2 bases and J 5 bases, leaving 11 bases between the germline ends. The CDR3 contains 14 residues.

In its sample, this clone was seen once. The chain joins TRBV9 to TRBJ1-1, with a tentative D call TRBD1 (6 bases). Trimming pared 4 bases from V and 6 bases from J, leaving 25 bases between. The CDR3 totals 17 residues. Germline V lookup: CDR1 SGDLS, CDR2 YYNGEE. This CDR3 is CASSPPRGGASYAEAFF. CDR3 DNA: TGTGCCAGCAGCCCACCTCGGGGGGGGGCGTCGTACGCTGAAGCTTTCTTT.

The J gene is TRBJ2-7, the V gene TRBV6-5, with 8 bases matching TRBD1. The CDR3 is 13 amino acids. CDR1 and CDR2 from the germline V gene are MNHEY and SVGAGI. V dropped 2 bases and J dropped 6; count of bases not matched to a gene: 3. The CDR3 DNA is TGTGCCAGCAGTTACGGCAGGGGGCGCGAGCAGTACTTC. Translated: CASSYGRGREQYF.

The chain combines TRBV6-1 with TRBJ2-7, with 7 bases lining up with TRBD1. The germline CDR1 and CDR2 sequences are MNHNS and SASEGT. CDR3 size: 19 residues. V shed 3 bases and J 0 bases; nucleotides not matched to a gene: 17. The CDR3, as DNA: TGTGCCAGCAGTGATGGGCTATTAACAGGGGCCGTCCTCTCCTACGAGCAGTACTTC. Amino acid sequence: CASSDGLLTGAVLSYEQYF.

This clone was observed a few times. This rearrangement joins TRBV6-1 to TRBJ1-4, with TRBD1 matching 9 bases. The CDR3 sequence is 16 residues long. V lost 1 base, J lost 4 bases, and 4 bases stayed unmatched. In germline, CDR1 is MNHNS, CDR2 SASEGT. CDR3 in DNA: TGTGCCAGCAGTGAAGGGACAGGGGATGGTAATGAAAAACTGTTTTTT. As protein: CASSEGTGDGNEKLFF.

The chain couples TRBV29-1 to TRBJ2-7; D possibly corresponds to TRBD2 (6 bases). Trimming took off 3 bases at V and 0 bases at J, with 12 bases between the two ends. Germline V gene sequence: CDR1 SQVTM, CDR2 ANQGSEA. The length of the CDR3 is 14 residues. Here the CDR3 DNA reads TGCAGCGTTGATTTGGGGACTCCCTCCTACGAGCAGTACTTC. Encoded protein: CSVDLGTPSYEQYF.

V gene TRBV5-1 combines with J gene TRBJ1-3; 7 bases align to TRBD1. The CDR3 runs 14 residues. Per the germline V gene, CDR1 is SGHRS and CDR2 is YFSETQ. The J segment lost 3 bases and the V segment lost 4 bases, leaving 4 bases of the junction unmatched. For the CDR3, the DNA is TGCGCCAGCAGCCCCAGGGACAGTGGAAACACCATATATTTT. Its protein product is CASSPRDSGNTIYF.

CDR3 sequence: CASSLSAGETPLHF. In DNA form, the CDR3 reads TGTGCCAGCAGTTTATCGGCAGGGGAAACACCCCTCCACTTT. The chain recombines TRBV27 with TRBJ1-6; a weak D match, TRBD1 (6 bases). Looked up from germline, CDR1 is MNHEY and CDR2 is SMNVEV (reference sequence). Trimming left V 0 bases short and J 11 bases short, with 11 bases between. The CDR3 loop spans 14 amino acids.

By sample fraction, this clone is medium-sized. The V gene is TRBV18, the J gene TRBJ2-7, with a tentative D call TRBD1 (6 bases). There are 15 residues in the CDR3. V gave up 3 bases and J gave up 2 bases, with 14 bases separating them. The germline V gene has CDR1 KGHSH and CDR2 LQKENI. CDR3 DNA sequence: TGTGCCAGCTCACCGAGGACGACAGGTACCTACGAGCAGTACTTC. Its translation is CASSPRTTGTYEQYF.

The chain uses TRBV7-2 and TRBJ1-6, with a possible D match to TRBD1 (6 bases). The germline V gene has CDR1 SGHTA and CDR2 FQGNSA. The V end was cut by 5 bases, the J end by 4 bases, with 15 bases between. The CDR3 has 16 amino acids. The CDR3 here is CASSLQGYRYNSPLHF. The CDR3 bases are TGTGCCAGCAGCCTGCAGGGGTATCGTTATAATTCACCCCTCCACTTT.

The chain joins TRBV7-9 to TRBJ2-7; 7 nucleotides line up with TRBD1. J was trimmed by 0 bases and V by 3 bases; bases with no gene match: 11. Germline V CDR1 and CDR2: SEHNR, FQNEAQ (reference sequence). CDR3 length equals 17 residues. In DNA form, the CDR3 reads TGTGCCAGCAGCTTTACTCCGGGACAGAGTTCCTCCTACGAGCAGTACTTC. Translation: CASSFTPGQSSSYEQYF.

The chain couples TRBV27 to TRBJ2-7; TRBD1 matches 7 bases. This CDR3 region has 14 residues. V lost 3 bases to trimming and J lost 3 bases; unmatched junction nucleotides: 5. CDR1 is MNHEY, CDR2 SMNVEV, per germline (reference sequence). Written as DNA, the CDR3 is TGTGCCAGCAGTTTTCTGGCAGGGGGCTACGAGCAGTACTTC. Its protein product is CASSFLAGGYEQYF.